The rows below give T cell receptor beta chains drawn from one sample of a study of blood T cells in healthy people across ages. MiXCR was run by TCRdb on the 5' RACE reads, yielding one entry per CDR3 protein. This table has fewer than 2,000,000 distinct CDR3 sequences, approximately 40% appearing once. The sample was blood. Receptor source: a human donor in good health. Both conserved end residues are trimmed from each CDR3. The order of the fields is D gene, J gene, V gene, CDR3 protein. A D gene is named only where the DNA matches it firmly.

. TRBJ2-7 TRBV20-1 SARSARLKEQY
. TRBJ1-5 TRBV2 ASNLLNQPQH
TRBD1 TRBJ1-2 TRBV12-5 ASGLVFLMDRRYGYT
. TRBJ2-2 TRBV6-1 ASSALGTGELF
. TRBJ2-1 TRBV7-8 ASSPAGGVRYNEQF
TRBD1 TRBJ2-7 TRBV24-1 ATSGPGQGIYEQY
TRBD1 TRBJ1-2 TRBV4-1 ASSQETGGFNGYT
TRBD1 TRBJ1-5 TRBV10-3 AISESRQGGNQPQH
TRBD2 TRBJ2-1 TRBV2 ASTLVGGSSYNEQF
TRBD2 TRBJ2-1 TRBV20-1 SARGRLAENYNEQF
TRBD1 TRBJ1-2 TRBV4-1 ASSQFTGGNYGYT
. TRBJ1-1 TRBV29-1 SVSVGTEAF
. TRBJ2-1 TRBV27 ASSSLLRSSYNEQF
. TRBJ1-2 TRBV7-2 ASSLERAGGYT
. TRBJ1-1 TRBV4-2 ASSRILTGNAGEAF
. TRBJ2-1 TRBV6-2/TRBV6-3 ASNTKTRGSSYNEQF
. TRBJ2-1 TRBV5-6 ASSLDPLSYNEQF
TRBD2 TRBJ2-3 TRBV7-2 ASRTSGGPTDTQY
. TRBJ1-1 TRBV11-1 ASTRSGVEAF
. TRBJ1-2 TRBV6-1 ASSEYGGLGARGYT
TRBD2 TRBJ2-1 TRBV3-1 ASSQVRGGAYNEQF
TRBD2 . TRBV20-1 SALDPAGAYEQY
. TRBJ2-7 TRBV3-1 ASSPGLMAYEQY
. TRBJ1-4 TRBV6-5 ASSYPKPGPGNEKLF
TRBD1 TRBJ1-5 TRBV2 ASNERDRGPLGNQPRH
TRBD2 TRBJ2-1 TRBV7-8 ASSLELAGLNNEQF
. TRBJ2-3 TRBV2 ASIGEDTDTQY
TRBD1 TRBJ1-2 TRBV4-3 ASSQGSQGVYGYT
TRBD2 TRBJ2-5 TRBV20-1 SANSGGIETQY
TRBD1 TRBJ1-5 TRBV5-1 ASSQTTGEESQH
TRBD2 TRBJ2-7 TRBV4-1 ASRRVAGNTYEQY
. TRBJ1-1 TRBV7-6 ASSLAGGGEAF
TRBD1 TRBJ2-7 TRBV29-1 SVGGQGPAREQY
TRBD1 TRBJ1-2 TRBV27 ACRGDGYT
TRBD2 TRBJ2-1 TRBV6-2/TRBV6-3 ASGLAGGPGNEQF
. TRBJ2-1 TRBV5-6 ASSLIGGRNNEQF
TRBD2 TRBJ2-1 TRBV29-1 SSPKPSGGLNEQF
. TRBJ2-5 TRBV29-1 SVVGIEVETQY
. TRBJ1-2 TRBV7-3 ASSLNGGGRYGYT
. TRBJ2-7 TRBV4-2 ASSQDESRGSYEQY
TRBD1 TRBJ2-2 TRBV11-2 ASSSTGAGELF
TRBD1 TRBJ1-2 TRBV4-2 ASSPGTAKGGYT
. TRBJ1-6 TRBV12-3/TRBV12-4 ASSFQGVSSPLH
. TRBJ1-1 TRBV12-3/TRBV12-4 ASSFSQGSTEAF
. TRBJ1-1 TRBV20-1 SARVPLAGDTEAF
TRBD1 TRBJ1-1 TRBV12-3/TRBV12-4 ASSAPDRGVNTEAF
TRBD2 TRBJ2-5 TRBV7-2 ASSLDRLTSGLETQY
. TRBJ1-1 TRBV15 ATRNRDREGDTEAF
. TRBJ2-3 TRBV29-1 SVEGHGTDTQY
TRBD2 TRBJ2-1 TRBV15 ATSRDRAGATGEQF
. TRBJ1-6 TRBV5-5 ASSLVSQMDSPLH
. TRBJ1-1 TRBV9 ASSVGPGMNTEAF
TRBD1 TRBJ1-6 TRBV4-3 ASSHHPGQGVPSSYNSPLH
TRBD2 TRBJ2-1 TRBV4-3 ASSQEIAGGPGSYNEQF
. TRBJ1-5 TRBV28 ASSFGQNRPQH
. TRBJ2-7 TRBV6-2/TRBV6-3 ASSYSRQRITYEQY
TRBD1 TRBJ2-7 TRBV4-1 ASGLRDRGAYEQY
. TRBJ1-2 TRBV28 ASSVDYGYT
. TRBJ2-1 TRBV14 ASSQASGTNEQF